The clone carrying this T cell receptor (beta chain) was seen ten or more times. Its antigen is unknown. These data originate in a study of T cells after yellow fever vaccination. TCRdb reprocessed the 5' RACE reads with MiXCR, giving one entry per CDR3 protein. Here the sample spans about 99,000 distinct CDR3 sequences, roughly 6% being singletons. The study's findings and limits: Post-booster samples contained most primary-vaccination clones (around 95% CD4, around 90% CD8).

The CDR3 sequence is 15 residues long. V shed 6 bases, J shed 5 bases, and the junction held 14 bases outside the gene matches. Germline CDR1 is DFQATT and CDR2 is SNEGSKA (reference sequence). This clonotype was obtained from a man aged 18 to 29 who received the YFV17D yellow fever vaccine. Sequences were derived from CD8+ T cells sorted from PBMCs, sampled 10 days after the yellow fever booster vaccination. The chain carries TRBV20-1 and TRBJ1-1; TRBD1 aligns across 8 bases. The CDR3 here is CSALNRQGKGTEAFF. The CDR3 DNA is TGCAGTGCCCTAAATCGACAGGGGAAGGGGACTGAAGCTTTCTTT.